Shown below are 14 T cell receptor beta chains from a single sample sequenced in a study of T cells in Graves' hyperthyroidism and ophthalmopathy. The TCR beta CDR3 regions underwent amplification using RNA transcripts as the source. A first-round RT-PCR of the TCR CDR3 used the HTBI primer set. TCRdb reanalysed the multiplex PCR reads using MiXCR and keeps one entry per CDR3 protein. The sample yields around 600,000 distinct CDR3 sequences, about 15% seen once. Sample: blood. The receptor set was obtained from a woman in her twenties or thirties with Graves' hyperthyroidism.

This clonotype was counted many times. The chain carries TRBV9 and TRBJ1-1; D not resolved. The CDR3 loop spans 15 amino acids. V lost 3 bases, J lost 4 bases, and 16 bases lay in between. CDR1 SGDLS and CDR2 YYNGEE come from the germline V gene. Here the CDR3 DNA reads TGTGCCAGCAGCGGAAGGGTGGGCGAGGGCACTGAAGCTTTCTTT. As protein: CASSGRVGEGTEAFF.

This clonotype has more than one count but fewer than ten. A much more abundant neighbour one base away suggests this may be a read error. This chain joins TRBV30 and TRBJ2-7; 10 bases are a match to TRBD2. In germline, CDR1 is GTSNPN, CDR2 SVGIG (reference sequence). The CDR3 extends over 14 amino acids. In nucleotides, the CDR3 is TGTGCCCGGAGTGCGAGCGGGAGGGGCTACGAGCAGTACTTC. Translating gives CARSASGRGYEQYF. Based on the CDR3 plus reference TRBV30 and TRBJ2-7, the full variable domain is SQTIHQWPATLVQPVGSPLSLECTVEGTSNPNLYWYRQAAGRGLQLLFYSVGIGQISSEVPQNLSASRPQDRQFILSSKKLLLSDSGFYLCARSASGRGYEQYFGPGTRLTVT.

The V call is TRBV29-1, the J call TRBJ2-1; D remains unclear. Germline CDR1 reads SQVTM; CDR2 reads ANQGSEA. V lost 7 bases and J 5 bases, leaving 18 bases between the germline ends. This CDR3 has 14 residues. The CDR3 region has the DNA TGCAGCGCATGGACCACGCGTAAAAACAATGAGCAGTTCTTC. Amino acid sequence: CSAWTTRKNNEQFF.

The chain couples TRBV10-3 to TRBJ2-7; 7 bases agree with TRBD1. Germline assignment: CDR1 ENHRY and CDR2 SYGVKD. V was pared by 0 bases and J by 6 bases, with 14 bases of the junction left unmatched. The CDR3 extends over 17 amino acids. CDR3 sequence (DNA): TGTGCCATCAGTGAGTCCAAGAGAGGGACAGTCCTTCCCGAGCAGTACTTC. Protein product: CAISESKRGTVLPEQYF.

There are many counts of this clonotype. For the CDR3, the DNA is TGTGCCAGCGGAGTGCGGGAGGCCCTTAACACCGGGGAGCTGTTTTTT. Translation: CASGVREALNTGELFF. The rearrangement uses TRBV6-1 and TRBJ2-2, with 8 bases aligning to TRBD2. There are 16 residues in the CDR3. CDR1 is MNHNS, CDR2 SASEGT, per germline. With V trimmed by 8 bases and J by 2 bases, 10 bases remained unmatched.

The sample holds a few counts of this clonotype. The V call is TRBV18, the J call TRBJ2-4; 12 positions match TRBD2. Germline V gene data show CDR1 as KGHSH and CDR2 as LQKENI. V gave up 3 bases and J gave up 9 bases; unmatched junction bases: 6. CDR3 length: 15 amino acids. This CDR3 is CASSPPSGRVGIQYF. The CDR3 region has the DNA TGTGCCAGCTCACCTCCTAGCGGGAGGGTGGGCATTCAGTACTTC.

This clonotype was picked up one time. Given a much more abundant clone one base away, this may be a read error. The chain carries TRBV28 and TRBJ2-1; 7 bases are shared with TRBD1. The germline V gene has CDR1 MDHEN and CDR2 SYDVKM. This CDR3 contains 19 residues. After removal of 8 bases from V and 5 bases from J, the junction contained 24 bases not matched to a gene. DNA for the CDR3: TGTGCCAGCGGTACCACGGGACAGTATATCACTTCGAGCCACAATGAGCAGTTCTTC. Its translation: CASGTTGQYITSSHNEQFF.

To note about this clonotype: Just one base apart from a much larger clone, this may be a read error. No conserved phenylalanine or tryptophan ends this CDR3, so it is likely a read error. The CDR3 reads CASSAQGLNNEQFS. CDR3 in DNA: TGTGCCAGCAGTGCTCAGGGTCTAAATAATGAGCAGTTCTCC. The chain has TRBV2 and TRBJ2-1; D might be TRBD1 (5 bases). This CDR3 has 14 residues. Germline V gene sequence: CDR1 SNHLY, CDR2 FYNNEI. The V end was cut by 4 bases, the J end by 7 bases, with 14 bases between.

In its sample, this clonotype was seen a few times. The V call is TRBV6-1, the J call TRBJ2-5; D is perhaps TRBD1 (6 bases). Germline V gene sequence: CDR1 MNHNS, CDR2 SASEGT. V lost 10 bases and J lost 1, with 13 bases in between. This CDR3 region has 13 residues. The CDR3, as DNA: TGTGCCAAGCGAGGGGACACCCAAGAGACCCAGTACTTC. Its protein is CAKRGDTQETQYF.

This chain connects TRBV9 to TRBJ2-3; 10 positions match TRBD2. CDR3 length: 15 residues. Unmatched junction bases numbered 3, after V lost 0 bases and J lost 5 bases. The germline gives CDR1 SGDLS, CDR2 YYNGEE. The CDR3 DNA is TGTGCCAGCAGCGTAGCATTAGCGGGAGGAGATACGCAGTATTTT. Its translation is CASSVALAGGDTQYF.

This clonotype has more than one count but fewer than ten. V and J are TRBV28 and TRBJ2-1; D is ambiguous. The V gene's germline CDR1 is MDHEN and CDR2 SYDVKM. The CDR3 loop spans 12 amino acids. V was shortened by 7 bases and J by 12 bases, with 16 bases between the two germline ends. CDR3 region: CASTRAKRPQFF. The CDR3 nucleotides are TGTGCCAGCACCCGGGCCAAGCGTCCGCAGTTCTTC. Complete variable domain (other parts from reference TRBV28 and TRBJ2-1): DVKVTQSSRYLVKRTGEKVFLECVQDMDHENMFWYRQDPGLGLRLIYFSYDVKMKEKGDIPEGYSVSREKKERFSLILESASTNQTSMYLCASTRAKRPQFFGPGTRLTVL.

The chain combines TRBV29-1 with TRBJ2-6; D is unclear. The germline V gene has CDR1 SQVTM and CDR2 ANQGSEA. The CDR3 covers 12 residues. V lost 4 bases and J lost 4, with 5 bases in between. The DNA of the CDR3 is TGCAGCGTTGTCGCCGGGGCCAACGTCCTGACTTTC. Translation gives CSVVAGANVLTF.

The J gene is TRBJ2-1, the V gene TRBV29-1, with D perhaps matching TRBD1 or TRBD2 (5 bases each). Germline loops: CDR1 SQVTM, CDR2 ANQGSEA. Between the trimmed V and J ends, which lost 5 bases and 8 bases, there was a span of 16 bases. The CDR3 covers 13 residues. The CDR3 DNA reads as TGCAGCGTTTGGCAGGGACGTGGGGATGAGCAGTTCTTC. It translates to CSVWQGRGDEQFF.

This rearrangement joins TRBV13 to TRBJ2-1, with D tentatively TRBD1 (6 bases). The V end was cut by 1 base, the J end by 9 bases, with 16 bases between. The CDR3 is 15 residues long. CDR1 is PRHDT, CDR2 FYEKMQ, per germline (reference sequence). The CDR3 sequence: CASSLVQGFIGEQFF. CDR3 DNA: TGTGCCAGCAGCTTAGTACAGGGATTTATTGGTGAGCAGTTCTTC.